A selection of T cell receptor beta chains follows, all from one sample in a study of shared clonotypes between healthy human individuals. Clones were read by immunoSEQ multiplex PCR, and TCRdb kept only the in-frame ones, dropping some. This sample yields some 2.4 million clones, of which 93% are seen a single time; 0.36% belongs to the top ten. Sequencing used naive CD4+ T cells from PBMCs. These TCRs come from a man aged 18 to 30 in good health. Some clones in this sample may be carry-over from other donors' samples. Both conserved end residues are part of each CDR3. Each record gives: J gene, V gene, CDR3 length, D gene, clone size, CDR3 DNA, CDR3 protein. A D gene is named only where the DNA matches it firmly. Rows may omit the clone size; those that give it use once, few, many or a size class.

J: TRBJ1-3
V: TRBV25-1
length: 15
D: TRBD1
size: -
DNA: TGTGCCAGCAGTGAAGCCGTCCAGGGGGCCAACACCATATATTTT
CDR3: CASSEAVQGANTIYF

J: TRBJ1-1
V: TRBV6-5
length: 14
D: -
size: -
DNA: TGTGCCAGCAGCCCACAGGGAGGCGGCACTGAAGCTTTCTTT
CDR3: CASSPQGGGTEAFF

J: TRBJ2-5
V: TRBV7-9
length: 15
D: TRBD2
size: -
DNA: TGTGCCAGCAGCACGGGACTAGCGGGAGCCGAGACCCAGTACTTC
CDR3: CASSTGLAGAETQYF

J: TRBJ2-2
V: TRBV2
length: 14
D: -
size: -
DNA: TGTGCCAGCGGTCCCGACTATGAGGCCGGGGAGCTGTTTTTT
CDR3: CASGPDYEAGELFF

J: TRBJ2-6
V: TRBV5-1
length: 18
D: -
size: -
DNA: TGCGCCAGCAGCTTGGTAGGACAGATGAGCTCTGGGGCCAACGTCCTGACTTTC
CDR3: CASSLVGQMSSGANVLTF

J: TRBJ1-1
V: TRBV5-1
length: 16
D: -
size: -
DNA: TGCGCCAGCAGCTTGAGGGCAGGGGCTGAGAAGACTGAAGCTTTCTTT
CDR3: CASSLRAGAEKTEAFF

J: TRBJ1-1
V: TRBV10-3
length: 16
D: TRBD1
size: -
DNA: TGTGCCATCAGATCGGGACAGGGGGCCATGAACACTGAAGCTTTCTTT
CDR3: CAIRSGQGAMNTEAFF

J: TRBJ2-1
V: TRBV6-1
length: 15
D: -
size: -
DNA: TGTGCCAGCAGCCACAGGATCGGACTTGACAATGAGCAGTTCTTC
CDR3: CASSHRIGLDNEQFF

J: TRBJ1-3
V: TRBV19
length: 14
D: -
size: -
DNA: TGTGCCACGGGGTTGGGGCCCTCTGGAAACACCATATATTTT
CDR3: CATGLGPSGNTIYF

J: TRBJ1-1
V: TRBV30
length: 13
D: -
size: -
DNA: TGTGCCTGGACGACAGTCGGGGACACTGAAGCTTTCTTT
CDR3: CAWTTVGDTEAFF

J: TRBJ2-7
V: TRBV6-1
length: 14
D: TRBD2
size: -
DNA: TGTGCCAGCAGTGAGCTAGCGGGAGTGGACGAGCAGTACTTC
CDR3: CASSELAGVDEQYF

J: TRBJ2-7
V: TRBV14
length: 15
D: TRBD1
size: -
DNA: TGTGCCAGCAGCCCGCGACAGGGAGTGGCATACGAGCAGTACTTC
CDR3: CASSPRQGVAYEQYF

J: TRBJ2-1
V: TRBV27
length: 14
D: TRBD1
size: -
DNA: TGTGCCAGCAGTTTACGCCCAGGGACAGCCCGGCTGATCTTC
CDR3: CASSLRPGTARLIF

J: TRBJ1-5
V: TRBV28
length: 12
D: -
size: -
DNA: TGTGCCAGCAGTTCACTCAATCAGCCCCAGCATTTT
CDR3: CASSSLNQPQHF

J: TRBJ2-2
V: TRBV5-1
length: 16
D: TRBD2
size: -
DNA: TGCGCCAGCAGCTGGGAGACTAGCCGGAACACCGGGGAGCTGTTTTTT
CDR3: CASSWETSRNTGELFF

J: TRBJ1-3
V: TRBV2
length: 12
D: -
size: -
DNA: TGTGCCAGCATAGGGAAGGGAAACACCATATATTTT
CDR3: CASIGKGNTIYF

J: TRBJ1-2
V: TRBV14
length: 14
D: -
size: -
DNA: TGTGCCAGCAGCCGACAACAGGGATATTATGGCTACACCTTC
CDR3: CASSRQQGYYGYTF

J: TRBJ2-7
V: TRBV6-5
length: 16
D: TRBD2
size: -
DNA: TGTGCCAGCAGTTACTCGATGAGCGGGATAGCCTACGAGCAGTACTTC
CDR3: CASSYSMSGIAYEQYF

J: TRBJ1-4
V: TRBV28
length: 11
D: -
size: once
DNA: TGTGCCAGCAGTTTCTACGAAAAACTGTTTTTT
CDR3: CASSFYEKLFF

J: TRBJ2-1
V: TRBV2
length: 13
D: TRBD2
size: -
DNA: TGTGCCAGCAGTGATCCAGCGGGGGACCCGCAGTTCTTC
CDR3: CASSDPAGDPQFF

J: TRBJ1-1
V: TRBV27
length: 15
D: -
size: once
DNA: TGTGCCAGCAGTTTAAACGGGGGAAAGAACACTGAAGCTTTCTTT
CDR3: CASSLNGGKNTEAFF

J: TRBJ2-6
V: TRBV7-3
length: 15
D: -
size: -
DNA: TGTGCCAGCAGCAGTCAGACGGCAGGGGCCAACGTCCTGACTTTC
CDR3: CASSSQTAGANVLTF

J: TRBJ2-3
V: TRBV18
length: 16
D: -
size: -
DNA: TGTGCCAGCTCACCACCGGGGCCCAGGGGCGCAGATACGCAGTATTTT
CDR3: CASSPPGPRGADTQYF

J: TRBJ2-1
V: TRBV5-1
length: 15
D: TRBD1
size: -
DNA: TGCGCCAGCAGCTCCGACAGGGGTTCCTACAATGAGCAGTTCTTC
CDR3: CASSSDRGSYNEQFF

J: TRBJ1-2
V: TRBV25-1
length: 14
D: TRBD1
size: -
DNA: TGTGCCAGCAGTACCCCGGGACAGGGAAGGGGCTACACCTTC
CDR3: CASSTPGQGRGYTF

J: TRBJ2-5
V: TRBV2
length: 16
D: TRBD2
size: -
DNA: TGTGCCAGCAGGGGGGGACTAGCGGGATACCAAGAGACCCAGTACTTC
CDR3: CASRGGLAGYQETQYF

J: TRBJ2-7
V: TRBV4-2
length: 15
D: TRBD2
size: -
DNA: TGTGCCAGCAGCCAAGACCCTAGCGGGAGGGACGAGCAGTACTTC
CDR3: CASSQDPSGRDEQYF

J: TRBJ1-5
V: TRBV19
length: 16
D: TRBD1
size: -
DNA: TGTGCCAGTAGTATAGCTACAGGGGGTAGCAATCAGCCCCAGCATTTT
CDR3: CASSIATGGSNQPQHF

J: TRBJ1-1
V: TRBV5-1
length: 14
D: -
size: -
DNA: TGCGCCAGCAGCTTTTACACCGTCCGGAGTGAAGCTTTCTTT
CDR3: CASSFYTVRSEAFF

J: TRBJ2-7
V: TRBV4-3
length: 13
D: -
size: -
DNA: TGCGCCAGCAGCCAATTTAGGGGCTACGAGCAGTACTTC
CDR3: CASSQFRGYEQYF

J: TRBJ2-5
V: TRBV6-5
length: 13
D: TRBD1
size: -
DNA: TGTGCCAGCAGCCGGGACAGGCAAGAGACCCAGTACTTC
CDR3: CASSRDRQETQYF

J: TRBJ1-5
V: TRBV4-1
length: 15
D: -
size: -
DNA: TGCGCCAGCAGCCAAGTCGGACGGAGAGGGCAGCCCCAGCATTTT
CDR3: CASSQVGRRGQPQHF

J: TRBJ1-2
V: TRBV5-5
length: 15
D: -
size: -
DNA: TGTGCCAGCAGCCCGACAGGAACTGCTAACTATGGCTACACCTTC
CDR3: CASSPTGTANYGYTF

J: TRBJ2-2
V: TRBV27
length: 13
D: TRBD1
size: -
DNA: TGTGCCAGCAGTCCCGACAGGGTCGGGGAGCTGTTTTTT
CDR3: CASSPDRVGELFF

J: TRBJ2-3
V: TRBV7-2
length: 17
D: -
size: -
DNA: TGTGCCAGCAGCTTAGCGGGGTCCGGTACTAGCACAGATACGCAGTATTTT
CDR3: CASSLAGSGTSTDTQYF

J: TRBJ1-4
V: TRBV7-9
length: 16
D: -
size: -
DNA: TGTGCCAGCAGCTCCGGGCGTGGGACGGGAAATGAAAAACTGTTTTTT
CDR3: CASSSGRGTGNEKLFF

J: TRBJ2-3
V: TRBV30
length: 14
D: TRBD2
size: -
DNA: TGTGCCTGGAGTGGCGGGAGGTCCGCAGATACGCAGTATTTT
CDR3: CAWSGGRSADTQYF

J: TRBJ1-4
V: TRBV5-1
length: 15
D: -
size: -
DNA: TGCGCCAGCAGCTTGGCCCGATTAACTAATGAAAAACTGTTTTTT
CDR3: CASSLARLTNEKLFF

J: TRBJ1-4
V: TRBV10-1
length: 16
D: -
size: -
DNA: TGCGCCAGCAGTGGGGGACTCTTGGCCACTAATGAAAAACTGTTTTTT
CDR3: CASSGGLLATNEKLFF

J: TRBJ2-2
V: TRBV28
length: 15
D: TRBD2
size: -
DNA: TGTGCCAGCACCACTAGCGGGAGGGCTGTCGGGGAGCTGTTTTTT
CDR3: CASTTSGRAVGELFF

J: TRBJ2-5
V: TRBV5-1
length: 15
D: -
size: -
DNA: TGCGCCAGCAGCTTGGCCGGGACACTGGAGGAGACCCAGTACTTC
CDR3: CASSLAGTLEETQYF

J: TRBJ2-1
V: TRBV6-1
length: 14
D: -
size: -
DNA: TGTGCCAGCAGTTTTAGTGGGAGGCTAGGTGAGCAGTTCTTC
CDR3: CASSFSGRLGEQFF

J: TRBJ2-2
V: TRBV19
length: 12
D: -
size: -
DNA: TGTGCCTCGGGGTGGGGAACCGGGGAGCTGTTTTTT
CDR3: CASGWGTGELFF

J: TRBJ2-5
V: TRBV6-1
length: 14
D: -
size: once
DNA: TGTGCCAGCAGCTGGGGGGGCAGGAGTGGGACCCAGTACTTC
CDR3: CASSWGGRSGTQYF

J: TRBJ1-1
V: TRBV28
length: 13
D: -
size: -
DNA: TGTGCCAGCAGCTCCCCGGTAAACACTGAAGCTTTCTTT
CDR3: CASSSPVNTEAFF

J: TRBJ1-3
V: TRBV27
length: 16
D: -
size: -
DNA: TGTGCCAGCAGTCAAAAACCCCTCTACTCTGGAAACACCATATATTTT
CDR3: CASSQKPLYSGNTIYF

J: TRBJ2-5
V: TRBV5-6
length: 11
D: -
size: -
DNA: TGTGCCAGCAGCGGTCCCGGGACCCAGTACTTC
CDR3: CASSGPGTQYF

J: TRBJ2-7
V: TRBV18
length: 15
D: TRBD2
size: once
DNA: TGTGCCAGCTCACCCCGAGCGGGAGGGTACAACGAGCAGTACTTC
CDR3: CASSPRAGGYNEQYF

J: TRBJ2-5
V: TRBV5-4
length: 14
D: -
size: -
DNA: TGTGCCAGCAGCCTAGGGGGATTGGGAGAGACCCAGTACTTC
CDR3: CASSLGGLGETQYF

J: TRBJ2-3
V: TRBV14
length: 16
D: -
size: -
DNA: TGTGCCAGCAGCCCCTATAGCGGAACTAGCACAGATACGCAGTATTTT
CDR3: CASSPYSGTSTDTQYF

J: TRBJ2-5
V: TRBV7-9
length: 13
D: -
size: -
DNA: TGTGCCAGCAGCTTAGGCAGGGCAGAGACCCAGTACTTC
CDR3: CASSLGRAETQYF

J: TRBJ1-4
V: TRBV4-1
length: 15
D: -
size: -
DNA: TGCGCCAGCAGCCCGGGAACAGGAAGGTATGAAAAACTGTTTTTT
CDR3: CASSPGTGRYEKLFF

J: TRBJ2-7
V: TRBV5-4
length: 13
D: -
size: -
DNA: TGTGCCAGCAGTCGGGGACTCCCCTACGAGCAGTACTTC
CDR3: CASSRGLPYEQYF